This paragraph covers one T cell receptor (beta chain) sequence. Following extraction, RNA underwent reverse transcription to cDNA, which served as the sequencing template. Sequencing used immunoSEQ multiplex PCR; TCRdb keeps in-frame clones, though not all of them. The profile shows about 12,000 clones, 60% of them singletons. There are 13 residues in the CDR3. V trimming: 2 bases; J trimming: 5 bases; junction bases outside the gene matches: 2. The V gene's germline CDR1 is MNHEY and CDR2 SMNVEV (reference sequence). The data derive from a study of CD8+ T cells in alopecia areata. Lesional scalp punch biopsies and peripheral blood were collected from alopecia areata patients.

Sequenced input: skin. The clonotype was recovered from a human donor with alopecia areata. V is TRBV27 and J is TRBJ1-1; 7 bases agree with TRBD1. This CDR3 is CASSLTGETEAFF. The CDR3 coding sequence is TGTGCCAGCAGTTTAACAGGGGAAACTGAAGCTTTCTTT.